The 8 T cell receptor beta chains given below trace back to one sample, sequenced in a study of T cells in Graves' hyperthyroidism and ophthalmopathy. Amplified regions were TCR beta CDR3 sequences from RNA transcripts. The HTBI primer set drove a first-round RT-PCR of the TCR CDR3. TCRdb reprocessed the multiplex PCR reads with MiXCR, giving one entry per CDR3 protein. In the table there are under 500,000 distinct CDR3 sequences, about 14% of which are singletons. The sample was blood. These receptors all come from a man aged 45 to 65 with Graves' ophthalmopathy.

This clonotype was seen a handful of times. The rearrangement links TRBV20-1 to TRBJ2-1, with 7 bases that match TRBD1. The CDR3 is made up of 14 amino acids. Germline V lookup: CDR1 DFQATT, CDR2 SNEGSKA (reference sequence). Unmatched junction bases numbered 9, after V lost 5 bases and J lost 5 bases. CDR3 coding DNA: TGCAGTGCTCCTGACAGGGTGTTTAACAATGAGCAGTTCTTC. Amino acid sequence: CSAPDRVFNNEQFF.

This clonotype was counted once. A much larger clone sits a single nucleotide away, making a read error possible. The chain couples TRBV5-1 to TRBJ1-2; no reliable D call. V was trimmed by 3 bases and J by 6 bases, leaving 15 bases between them. CDR1 and CDR2 (germline): SGHRS, YFSETQ. The CDR3 is 14 residues long. DNA for the CDR3: TGCGCCAGCAGCTCAGCCTCCGGGCTTGATGGCTACACCTTC. Translating it yields CASSSASGLDGYTF.

This clonotype was observed many times. V is TRBV28 and J is TRBJ2-5; 9 nucleotides agree with TRBD2. V lost 2 bases, J lost 2 bases, and 6 bases stayed unmatched. Germline CDR1 and CDR2: MDHEN and SYDVKM. This CDR3 region has 16 residues. CDR3 residues: CASSLLLAGLQETQYF. For the CDR3, the DNA is TGTGCCAGCAGTTTACTTCTAGCGGGATTACAAGAGACCCAGTACTTC.

This clonotype occurred many times. CDR3 loop: CASSPYDSYNEQFF. CDR3 nucleotides: TGTGCCAGCTCACCATACGACAGTTACAATGAGCAGTTCTTC. The chain uses TRBV18 and TRBJ2-1, with D possibly matching TRBD1 (5 bases). The V and J ends lost 2 bases and 4 bases respectively, with 9 bases between them. CDR3 length: 14 amino acids. In germline, CDR1 is KGHSH, CDR2 LQKENI.

This clonotype was detected only once. At one end, the junction sequence differs from germline, possibly due to a read error. CDR3 sequence reads: CGVEGLEGPQETQYF. Written as DNA, the CDR3 is TGCGGCGTTGAAGGGTTAGAGGGCCCTCAGGAGACCCAGTACTTC. The gene calls are TRBV29-1 and TRBJ2-5; a weak D match, TRBD2 (5 bases). There are 15 residues in the CDR3. Germline CDR1 is SQVTM and CDR2 is ANQGSEA.

The chain has TRBV10-1 and TRBJ2-3; D not resolved. This CDR3 has 14 residues. V shed 3 bases and J shed 4 bases, with 11 bases lying between them. Per germline, CDR1 WNHNN and CDR2 SYGVQD (reference sequence). The CDR3 region is CASSDRGGPDTQYF. CDR3 sequence (DNA): TGCGCCAGCAGTGATCGTGGTGGCCCAGATACGCAGTATTTT.

The rearrangement links TRBV19 to TRBJ2-7; D is ambiguous. The germline gives CDR1 LNHDA, CDR2 SQIVND (reference sequence). V dropped 2 bases and J dropped 0 bases, with 8 bases sitting between them. CDR3 length: 14 residues. The CDR3 loop reads CASSISYRSYEQYF. The CDR3 nucleotides are TGTGCCAGTAGTATAAGTTATCGCTCCTACGAGCAGTACTTC.

This chain joins TRBV9 and TRBJ2-3, with D perhaps TRBD1 or TRBD2 (5 bases each). From germline, CDR1 is SGDLS and CDR2 YYNGEE. The CDR3 length is 15 residues. V dropped 0 bases and J dropped 0 bases, with 8 bases sitting between them. The CDR3 protein is CASSVDRGSTDTQYF. CDR3 DNA sequence: TGTGCCAGCAGCGTAGACCGGGGCAGCACAGATACGCAGTATTTT.